A single sample gave rise to the 22 T cell receptor beta chains below, sequenced in a study of OX40 agonist ivuxolimab in advanced cancers. Data came from immunoSEQ multiplex PCR; TCRdb stores just in-frame clones and leaves some out. The sample holds about 46,000 clones, 89% seen once. Specimen: CD4+ or CD8+ T cells sorted from blood, collected in a trial of the OX40 agonist ivuxolimab. The receptors originated from an adult with an advanced solid tumor such as melanoma, head and neck, liver or kidney cancer.

V gene TRBV7-2 combines with J gene TRBJ2-5, with D tentatively TRBD1 (6 bases). Trimming cost V 5 bases and J 1 base, with 14 bases left between them. Germline V gene data show CDR1 as SGHTA and CDR2 as FQGNSA. The CDR3 has 15 residues. CDR3 DNA sequence: TGTGCCAGCAGCCTACCCGACAGGCCCCAAGAGACCCAGTACTTC. It yields the protein CASSLPDRPQETQYF. The variable domain in full, with the rest retrieved from reference TRBV7-2 and TRBJ2-5, is GAGVSQSPSNKVTEKGKDVELRCDPISGHTALYWYRQSLGQGLEFLIYFQGNSAPDKSGLPSDRFSAERTGGSVSTLTIQRTQQEDSAVYLCASSLPDRPQETQYFGPGTRLLVL.

The chain links TRBV9 to TRBJ2-3; TRBD1 might be the D (5 bases). Between the trimmed V and J ends, which lost 0 bases and 3 bases, there was a span of 11 bases. There are 15 residues in the CDR3. Germline-derived CDR1 and CDR2 are SGDLS and YYNGEE. As DNA, the CDR3 is TGTGCCAGCAGCGTAGGACAGACCTCTACAGATACGCAGTATTTT. Its translation is CASSVGQTSTDTQYF.

The chain is built from TRBV28 and TRBJ1-6; D gene uncertain. The CDR3 totals 16 residues. Germline loops: CDR1 MDHEN, CDR2 SYDVKM. Trimming left V 2 bases short and J 0 bases short, with 8 bases between. The CDR3 DNA reads TGTGCCAGCAGTTTAAAGTTGAGCTCCTATAATTCACCCCTCCACTTT. Residues: CASSLKLSSYNSPLHF.

This chain links TRBV5-4 with TRBJ1-1, with D maybe TRBD1 (5 bases). CDR1 is SGHNT, CDR2 YYREEE, per germline (reference sequence). The CDR3 contains 12 residues. The V end lost 1 base, the J end lost 7 bases, and 8 bases lay between the germline ends. The CDR3 sequence: CASSLWGDEAFF. The CDR3 region has the DNA TGTGCCAGCAGCTTGTGGGGGGATGAAGCTTTCTTT.

The chain carries TRBV11-2 and TRBJ2-5; D gene uncertain. The CDR3 is made up of 13 amino acids. CDR1 and CDR2 from the germline V gene are SGHAT and FQNNGV. V was trimmed by 2 bases and J by 0 bases, leaving 4 bases between them. CDR3 loop: CASSLLYQETQYF. The CDR3 DNA follows: TGTGCCAGCAGCTTACTCTACCAAGAGACCCAGTACTTC.

This chain links TRBV5-6 with TRBJ2-7; D unclear. Trimming cost V 0 bases and J 2 bases, with 9 bases left between them. Germline V gives CDR1 SGHDT, CDR2 YYEEEE. The length of the CDR3 is 14 residues. The CDR3 reads CASSLGRITYEQYF. CDR3 sequence (DNA): TGTGCCAGCAGCTTGGGCCGGATCACCTACGAGCAGTACTTC.

The sample holds one count of this clone. This chain uses TRBV30 with TRBJ2-4; possible D gene TRBD1, 5 bases. The V and J ends lost 2 bases and 4 bases respectively, with 9 bases between them. This CDR3 spans 13 amino acids. Germline loops: CDR1 GTSNPN, CDR2 SVGIG (reference sequence). The CDR3 DNA follows: TGTGCCTGGAGTACACCAGGGAAAAACATTCAGTACTTC. As protein: CAWSTPGKNIQYF.

This clone was counted once. The chain couples TRBV5-1 to TRBJ2-7; 10 positions match TRBD1. The CDR3 length is 15 residues. Per germline, CDR1 SGHRS and CDR2 YFSETQ. The junction had 7 bases not matched to a gene; V was cut back by 4 bases and J by 3 bases. The CDR3 spells CASSQDRGRFYEQYF. CDR3 DNA sequence: TGCGCCAGCAGCCAGGACAGGGGGAGGTTCTACGAGCAGTACTTC. The full variable domain, in which reference TRBV5-1 and TRBJ2-7 provide the parts outside the CDR3, is KAGVTQTPRYLIKTRGQQVTLSCSPISGHRSVSWYQQTPGQGLQFLFEYFSETQRNKGNFPGRFSGRQFSNSRSEMNVSTLELGDSALYLCASSQDRGRFYEQYFGPGTRLTVT.

V usage is TRBV28 and J usage is TRBJ2-7; 9 bases are shared with TRBD1. Germline V gives CDR1 MDHEN, CDR2 SYDVKM. The CDR3 sequence is 15 residues long. V trimming: 6 bases; J trimming: 7 bases; junction bases outside the gene matches: 13. The chain's CDR3 is CASSDPGQGLSEQYF. The CDR3 DNA follows: TGTGCCAGCAGCGACCCGGGACAGGGACTAAGTGAGCAGTACTTC.

V usage is TRBV5-6 and J usage is TRBJ2-4; D is unclear. The CDR3 loop spans 16 amino acids. Trimming left V 4 bases short and J 1 base short, with 15 bases between. In germline, CDR1 is SGHDT, CDR2 YYEEEE. The CDR3 DNA sequence: TGTGCCAGCAGCGTGGACCGCCAAGGGGCCAAAAACATTCAGTACTTC. It specifies CASSVDRQGAKNIQYF.

The V gene is TRBV10-3, the J gene TRBJ2-1; 11 nucleotides align to TRBD1. The length of the CDR3 is 16 residues. Germline loops: CDR1 ENHRY, CDR2 SYGVKD. V was pared by 3 bases and J by 8 bases, with 9 bases of the junction left unmatched. The CDR3 reads CAISDTRDRGFDEQFF. The CDR3 bases are TGTGCCATCAGTGACACCCGGGACAGGGGGTTCGATGAGCAGTTCTTC.

The genes are TRBV6-5 and TRBJ2-7; TRBD1 matches 7 bases. The V segment lost 5 bases and the J segment 6 bases; nucleotides outside the gene matches: 10. The germline gives CDR1 MNHEY, CDR2 SVGAGI. The CDR3 covers 14 residues. DNA of the CDR3: TGTGCCAGCAGTGGGACAGCCTACGCTTCCGAGCAGTACTTC. Amino acid sequence: CASSGTAYASEQYF.

V and J are TRBV5-5 and TRBJ2-7; 8 nucleotides line up with TRBD1. CDR3 length: 14 residues. The V and J ends lost 0 bases and 5 bases, in that order; junction bases with no gene match: 4. Per germline, CDR1 SGHKS and CDR2 YYEKEE (reference sequence). The CDR3 is CASSLGQGNDEQYF. CDR3 DNA sequence: TGTGCCAGCAGCTTGGGACAGGGGAACGACGAGCAGTACTTC.

The chain carries TRBV4-1 and TRBJ1-1; the D is unclear. Germline V gives CDR1 MGHRA, CDR2 YSYEKL. CDR3 size: 13 residues. Trimming took off 1 base at V and 1 base at J, with 4 bases between the two ends. CDR3 loop: CASSQGGNTEAFF. The CDR3 DNA reads as TGCGCCAGCAGCCAAGGTGGGAACACTGAAGCTTTCTTT.

CDR3 coding DNA: TGTGCCAGCAGTTTCGGGGGAAACACCATATATTTT. Amino acid sequence: CASSFGGNTIYF. J is TRBJ1-3 and V is TRBV28; D unclear. The germline gives CDR1 MDHEN, CDR2 SYDVKM. V was cut by 3 bases and J by 4 bases, with 4 bases left in between. The CDR3 runs 12 residues.

This rearrangement joins TRBV21-1 to TRBJ2-3; no check of the table's D call, TRBD1, against the DNA was made. TRBV21-1 is a listed pseudogene. The CDR3 is 16 residues long. CDR3: CASSGRDRGRSDTQYF. DNA of the CDR3: TGTGCCAGCAGCGGACGGGACAGGGGCAGGTCAGATACGCAGTATTTT.

The J gene is TRBJ2-7, the V gene TRBV9; TRBD1 or TRBD2 may be the D gene (5 bases each). The CDR3 is 15 amino acids. Trimming removed 0 bases at V and 3 bases at J, with 13 bases between. Germline V lookup: CDR1 SGDLS, CDR2 YYNGEE. The chain's CDR3 is CASSVAPGPNYEQYF. The CDR3 DNA is TGTGCCAGCAGCGTAGCTCCGGGACCAAACTACGAGCAGTACTTC.

The chain couples TRBV30 to TRBJ2-2; 7 positions match TRBD1. Germline V gene lookup returns CDR1 GTSNPN and CDR2 SVGIG (reference sequence). CDR3 size: 14 residues. V shed 2 bases and J 6 bases; nucleotides not matched to a gene: 6. The CDR3 sequence is CAWSRTGQAGELFF. The CDR3 nucleotides are TGTGCCTGGAGTCGGACAGGTCAGGCCGGGGAGCTGTTTTTT.

The genes are TRBV4-1 and TRBJ1-6; 10 nucleotides line up with TRBD1. Trimming at V came to 8 bases and at J to 6 bases, leaving 10 bases not matched to a gene. The length of the CDR3 is 16 residues. Germline CDR1 reads MGHRA; CDR2 reads YSYEKL. Here the CDR3 reads CASGRGQGTVNSPLHF. The CDR3 bases are TGCGCCAGCGGGCGGGGACAGGGGACGGTTAATTCACCCCTCCACTTT.

The chain carries TRBV6-5 and TRBJ2-5; D not resolved. Germline V lookup: CDR1 MNHEY, CDR2 SVGAGI. The CDR3 runs 13 residues. The V and J ends lost 2 bases and 2 bases respectively, with 6 bases between them. For the CDR3, the DNA is TGTGCCAGCAGTTACGGTAGACAAGAGACCCAGTACTTC. Translated: CASSYGRQETQYF.

The chain couples TRBV28 to TRBJ2-3, with TRBD2 identical over 10 bases. CDR1 and CDR2 (germline): MDHEN, SYDVKM. This CDR3 spans 17 amino acids. The V and J ends lost 4 bases and 2 bases, in that order; junction bases with no gene match: 9. This CDR3 is CASSSVQSGRDTDTQYF. The DNA for the CDR3 is TGTGCCAGCAGTTCTGTCCAGAGCGGGAGGGACACAGATACGCAGTATTTT. The whole variable domain, filled in from reference TRBV28 and TRBJ2-3, reads DVKVTQSSRYLVKRTGEKVFLECVQDMDHENMFWYRQDPGLGLRLIYFSYDVKMKEKGDIPEGYSVSREKKERFSLILESASTNQTSMYLCASSSVQSGRDTDTQYFGPGTRLTVL.

The V and J genes are TRBV5-1 and TRBJ2-3, with D maybe TRBD2 (6 bases). From germline, CDR1 is SGHRS and CDR2 YFSETQ. The CDR3 covers 13 residues. This CDR3 reads CASGGLPADTQYF. In nucleotides, the CDR3 is TGCGCTAGCGGAGGGTTGCCGGCAGATACGCAGTATTTT.